The TCR beta chain described here comes from a study of beta chain features in type 1 diabetes. The study's findings and limits: Whether TCRB rearrangement is influenced by HLA type was left unresolved in this analysis. Cells with high TCR expression could be over-represented when cDNA is sequenced. Moderate but significant shortening of TCRB CDR3s was recorded in all four CD4+ subsets from Type 1 diabetes patients. The naive, central memory and Treg TCRB repertoires of patients appeared to be more similar to one another than those of healthy donors.

Every isolated RNA sample was fully reverse transcribed, so sequencing captured expressed TCRB transcripts. Assay: immunoSEQ multiplex PCR; the TCRdb copy retains only in-frame clones and omits some. The sample carries some 160,000 clones, 9% to 10% recorded once. This CDR3 is built from 13 residues. V was trimmed by 1 base and J by 5 bases, leaving 11 bases between them. Germline CDR1 GTSNPN, CDR2 SVGIG (reference sequence). Isolation of CD4+ naive, central memory, regulatory and stem cell-like memory cells was achieved by sorting via CD45RO/CCR7/CD25/CD127/CD95/CD27. To note about this clone: What it recognizes is unknown.

V usage is TRBV30 and J usage is TRBJ2-5; D is uncertain. The receptor was derived from a woman aged 25 to 39 with type 1 diabetes. Sequenced: central memory CD4+ T cells from blood. The CDR3 is CAWSATSAETQYF. DNA of the CDR3: TGTGCCTGGAGTGCCACCTCAGCGGAGACCCAGTACTTC.